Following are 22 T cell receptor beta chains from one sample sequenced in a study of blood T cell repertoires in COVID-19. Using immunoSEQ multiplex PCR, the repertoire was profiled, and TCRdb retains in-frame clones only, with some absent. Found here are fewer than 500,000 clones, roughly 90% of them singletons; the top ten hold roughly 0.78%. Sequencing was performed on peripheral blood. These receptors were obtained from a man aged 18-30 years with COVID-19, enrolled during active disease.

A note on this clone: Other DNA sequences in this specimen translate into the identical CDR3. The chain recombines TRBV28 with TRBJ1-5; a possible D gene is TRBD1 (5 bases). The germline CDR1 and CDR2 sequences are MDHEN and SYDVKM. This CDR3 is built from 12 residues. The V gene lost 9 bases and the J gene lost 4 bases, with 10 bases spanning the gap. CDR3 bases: TGTGCCAGTGGGGGGGGTAATCAGCCCCAGCATTTT. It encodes CASGGGNQPQHF. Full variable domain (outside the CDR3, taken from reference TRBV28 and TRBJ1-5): DVKVTQSSRYLVKRTGEKVFLECVQDMDHENMFWYRQDPGLGLRLIYFSYDVKMKEKGDIPEGYSVSREKKERFSLILESASTNQTSMYLCASGGGNQPQHFGDGTRLSIL.

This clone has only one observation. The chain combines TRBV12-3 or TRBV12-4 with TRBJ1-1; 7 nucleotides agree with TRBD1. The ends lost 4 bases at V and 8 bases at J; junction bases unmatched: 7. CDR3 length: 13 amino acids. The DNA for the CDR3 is TGTGCCAGCAGTTGGGACAGTCGACAAGAAGCTTTCTTT. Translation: CASSWDSRQEAFF.

In DNA form, the CDR3 reads TGTGCCAGCAGCTTAGCTAACACCGGGGAGCTGTTTTTT. Amino acids: CASSLANTGELFF. J is TRBJ2-2 and V is TRBV11-3; D gene ambiguous. The V and J ends lost 1 base and 2 bases respectively, with 2 bases between them. The CDR3 extends over 13 amino acids. Per the germline V gene, CDR1 is SGHNT and CDR2 is YENEEA. Together with reference TRBV11-3 and TRBJ2-2, the CDR3 gives the full variable domain: EAGVVQSPRYKIIEKKQPVAFWCNPISGHNTLYWYLQNLGQGPELLIRYENEEAVDDSQLPKDRFSAERLKGVDSTLKIQPAELGDSAVYLCASSLANTGELFFGEGSRLTVL.

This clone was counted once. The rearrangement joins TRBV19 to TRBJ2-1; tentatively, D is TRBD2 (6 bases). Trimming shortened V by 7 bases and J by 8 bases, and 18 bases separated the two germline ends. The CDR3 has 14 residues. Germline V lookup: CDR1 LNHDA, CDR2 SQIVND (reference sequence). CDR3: CASNSRDSAHEQFF. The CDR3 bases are TGTGCCAGTAACTCCCGGGACTCCGCCCATGAGCAGTTCTTC.

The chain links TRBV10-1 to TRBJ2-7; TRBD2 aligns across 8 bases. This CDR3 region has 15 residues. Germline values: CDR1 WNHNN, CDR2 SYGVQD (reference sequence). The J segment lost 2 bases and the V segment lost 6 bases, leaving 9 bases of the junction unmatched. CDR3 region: CASSESGGYTYEQYF. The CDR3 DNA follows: TGCGCCAGCAGCGAGAGCGGGGGATACACCTACGAGCAGTACTTC.

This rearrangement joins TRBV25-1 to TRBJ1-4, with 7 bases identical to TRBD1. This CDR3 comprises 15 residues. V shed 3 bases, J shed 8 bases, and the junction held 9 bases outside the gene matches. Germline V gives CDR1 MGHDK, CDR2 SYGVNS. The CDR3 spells CASSDSLTGREKLFF. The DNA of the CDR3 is TGTGCCAGCAGTGATAGTTTGACAGGGAGAGAAAAACTGTTTTTT.

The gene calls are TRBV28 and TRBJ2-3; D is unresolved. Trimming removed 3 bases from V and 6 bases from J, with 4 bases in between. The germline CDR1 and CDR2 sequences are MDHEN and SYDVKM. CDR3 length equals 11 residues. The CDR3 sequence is CASSFRDTQYF. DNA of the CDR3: TGTGCCAGCAGTTTCAGGGATACGCAGTATTTT.

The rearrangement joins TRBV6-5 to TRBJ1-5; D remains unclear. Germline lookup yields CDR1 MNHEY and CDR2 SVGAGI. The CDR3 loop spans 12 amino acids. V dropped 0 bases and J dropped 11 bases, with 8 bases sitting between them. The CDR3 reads CASSYSNGAQHF. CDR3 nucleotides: TGTGCCAGCAGTTACTCGAACGGGGCCCAGCATTTT.

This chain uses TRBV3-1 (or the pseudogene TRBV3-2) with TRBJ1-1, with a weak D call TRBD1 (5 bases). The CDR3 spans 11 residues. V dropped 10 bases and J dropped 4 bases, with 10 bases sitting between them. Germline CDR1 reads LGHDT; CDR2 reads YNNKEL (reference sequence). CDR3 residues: CATGGFTEAFF. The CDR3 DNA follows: TGTGCCACCGGGGGGTTCACTGAAGCTTTCTTT.

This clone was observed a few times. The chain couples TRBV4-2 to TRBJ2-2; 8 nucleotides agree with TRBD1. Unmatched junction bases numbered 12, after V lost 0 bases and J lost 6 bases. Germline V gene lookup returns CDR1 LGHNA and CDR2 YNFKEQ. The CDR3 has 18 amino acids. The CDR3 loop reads CASSQEPNPDRAAGELFF. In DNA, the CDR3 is TGTGCCAGCAGCCAAGAACCCAATCCGGACAGGGCGGCCGGGGAGCTGTTTTTT.

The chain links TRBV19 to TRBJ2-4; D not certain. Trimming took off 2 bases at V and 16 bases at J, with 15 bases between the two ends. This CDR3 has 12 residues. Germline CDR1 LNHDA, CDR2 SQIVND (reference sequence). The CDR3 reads CASSITLNELYF. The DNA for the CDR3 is TGTGCCAGTAGTATAACCCTTAATGAACTCTACTTC.

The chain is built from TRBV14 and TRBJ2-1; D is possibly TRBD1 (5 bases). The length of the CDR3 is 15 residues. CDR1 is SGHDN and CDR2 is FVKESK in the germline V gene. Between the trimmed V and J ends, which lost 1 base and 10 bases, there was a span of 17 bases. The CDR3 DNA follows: TGTGCCAGCAGCCAAGGGACATACTTATTTCGGGAGCAGTTCTTC. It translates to CASSQGTYLFREQFF.

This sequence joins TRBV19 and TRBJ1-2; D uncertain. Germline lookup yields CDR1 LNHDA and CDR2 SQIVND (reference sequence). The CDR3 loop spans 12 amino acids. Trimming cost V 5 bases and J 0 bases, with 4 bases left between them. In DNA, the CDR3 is TGTGCCAGTAGTGGGCCTAACTATGGCTACACCTTC. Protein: CASSGPNYGYTF.

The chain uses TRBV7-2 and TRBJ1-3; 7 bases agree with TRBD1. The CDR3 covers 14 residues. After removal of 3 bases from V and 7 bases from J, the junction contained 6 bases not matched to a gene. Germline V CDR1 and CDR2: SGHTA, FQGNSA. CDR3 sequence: CASSFTGVGNTIYF. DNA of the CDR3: TGTGCCAGCAGCTTTACAGGGGTGGGCAACACCATATATTTT.

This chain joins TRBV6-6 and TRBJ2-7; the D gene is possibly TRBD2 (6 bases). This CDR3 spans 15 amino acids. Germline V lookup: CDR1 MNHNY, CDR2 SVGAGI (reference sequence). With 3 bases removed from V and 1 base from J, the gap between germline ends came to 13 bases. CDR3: CASSYPGAASYEQYF. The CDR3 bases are TGTGCCAGCAGTTATCCGGGAGCCGCATCCTACGAGCAGTACTTC.

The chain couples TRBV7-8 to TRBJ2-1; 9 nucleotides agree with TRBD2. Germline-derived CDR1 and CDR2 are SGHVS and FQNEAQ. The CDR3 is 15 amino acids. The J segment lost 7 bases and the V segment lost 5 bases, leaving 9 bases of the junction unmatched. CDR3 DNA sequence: TGTGCCAGCAGCACCGGGACTAGCTTGGGAAATGAGCAGTTCTTC. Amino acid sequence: CASSTGTSLGNEQFF. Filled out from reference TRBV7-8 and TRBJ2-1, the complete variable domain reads GAGVSQSPRYKVAKRGQDVALRCDPISGHVSLFWYQQALGQGPEFLTYFQNEAQLDKSGLPSDRFFAERPEGSVSTLKIQRTQQEDSAVYLCASSTGTSLGNEQFFGPGTRLTVL.

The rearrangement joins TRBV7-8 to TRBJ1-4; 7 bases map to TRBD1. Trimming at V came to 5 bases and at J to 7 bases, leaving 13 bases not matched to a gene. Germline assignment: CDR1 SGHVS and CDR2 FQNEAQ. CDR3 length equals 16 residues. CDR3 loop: CASSQSYGTDSEKLFF. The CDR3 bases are TGTGCCAGCAGCCAATCCTACGGGACAGATAGTGAAAAACTGTTTTTT.

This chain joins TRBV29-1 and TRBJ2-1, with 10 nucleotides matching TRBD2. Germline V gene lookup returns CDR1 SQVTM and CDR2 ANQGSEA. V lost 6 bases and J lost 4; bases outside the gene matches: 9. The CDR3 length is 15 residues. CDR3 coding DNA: TGCAGCGTGGTCCCGCTAGCGGGGGTTTACAATGAGCAGTTCTTC. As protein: CSVVPLAGVYNEQFF.

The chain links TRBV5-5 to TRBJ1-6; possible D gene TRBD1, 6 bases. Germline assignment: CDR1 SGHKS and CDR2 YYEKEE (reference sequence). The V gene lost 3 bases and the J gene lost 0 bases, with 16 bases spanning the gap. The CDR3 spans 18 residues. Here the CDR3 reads CASSSGHPLSSYNSPLHF. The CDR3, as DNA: TGTGCCAGCAGCTCGGGACATCCCCTGAGCTCCTATAATTCACCCCTCCACTTT.

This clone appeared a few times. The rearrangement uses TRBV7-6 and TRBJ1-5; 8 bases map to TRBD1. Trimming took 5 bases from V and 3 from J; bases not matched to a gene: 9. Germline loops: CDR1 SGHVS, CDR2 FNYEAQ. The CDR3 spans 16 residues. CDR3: CASSRTTGAPNQPQHF. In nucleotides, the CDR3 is TGTGCCAGCAGCCGAACGACAGGGGCTCCCAATCAGCCCCAGCATTTT. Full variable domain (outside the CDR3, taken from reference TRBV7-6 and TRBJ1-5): GAGVSQSPRYKVTKRGQDVALRCDPISGHVSLYWYRQALGQGPEFLTYFNYEAQQDKSGLPNDRFSAERPEGSISTLTIQRTEQRDSAMYRCASSRTTGAPNQPQHFGDGTRLSIL.

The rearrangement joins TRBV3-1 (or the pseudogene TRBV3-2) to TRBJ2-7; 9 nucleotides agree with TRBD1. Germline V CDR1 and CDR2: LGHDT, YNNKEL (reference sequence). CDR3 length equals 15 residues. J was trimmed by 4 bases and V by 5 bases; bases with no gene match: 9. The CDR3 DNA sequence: TGTGCCAGCAGCTATTCTAAGACAGGGGGTTACGAGCAGTACTTC. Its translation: CASSYSKTGGYEQYF.

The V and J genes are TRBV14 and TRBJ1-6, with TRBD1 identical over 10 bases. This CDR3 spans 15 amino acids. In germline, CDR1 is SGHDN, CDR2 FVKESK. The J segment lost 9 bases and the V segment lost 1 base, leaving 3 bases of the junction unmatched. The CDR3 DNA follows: TGTGCCAGCAGCCAAGTCGGGACAGGGGCTTCACCCCTCCACTTT. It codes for CASSQVGTGASPLHF. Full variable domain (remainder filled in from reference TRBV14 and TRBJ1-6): EAGVTQFPSHSVIEKGQTVTLRCDPISGHDNLYWYRRVMGKEIKFLLHFVKESKQDESGMPNNRFLAERTGGTYSTLKVQPAELEDSGVYFCASSQVGTGASPLHFGNGTRLTVT.